Below, one T cell receptor beta chain is given with its context. What it recognizes is unknown. The data were taken from a study of T-cell reconstitution after alpha-beta-depleted transplantation in children. Study outcomes and limitations: From surviving recipient T cells and thymic progenitors came the high day-60 TCRbeta diversity observed in some patients. Newly made T cells mostly supplied T-cell counts and diversity one year after transplant.

Construction of the TCRbeta library involved unique molecular identifiers. In TCRdb, the PCR reads were re-called with MiXCR into one record per CDR3 protein. The table has under 450,000 distinct CDR3 sequences, roughly 16% seen once. This material consisted of PBMCs, mostly from graft donor cells, taken 360 days after TCRalphabeta/CD19-depleted stem cell transplant. This TCR came from a boy in the first two years of life who had a stem cell transplant for Wiskott-Aldrich syndrome, so the T cells may come from the graft donor.

The CDR3 is CASSLRGLADYNEQFF. DNA of the CDR3: TGCGCCAGCAGCTTGCGGGGACTAGCGGATTACAATGAGCAGTTCTTC. The chain uses TRBV5-1 and TRBJ2-1; 11 bases agree with TRBD2. From germline, CDR1 is SGHRS and CDR2 YFSETQ. The CDR3 spans 16 residues. V trimming: 1 base; J trimming: 4 bases; junction bases outside the gene matches: 4.